This TCR beta chain stems from a study of Ad26.COV2.S vaccination and SARS-CoV-2 variants. Study observations and caveats: Placebo recipients and vaccine recipients were similar in non-spike TCR breadth.

Germline V gene lookup returns CDR1 SGHDN and CDR2 FVKESK. The CDR3 runs to 14 residues. Trimming shortened V by 4 bases and J by 5 bases, and 14 bases separated the two germline ends. The data were produced by immunoSEQ multiplex PCR, yet TCRdb's version contains in-frame clones alone and is incomplete. The data hold approximately 350,000 clones, with over 75% observed a single time. To note about this clone: Its antigen is not known.

Documented treatment: about 20 received Ad26.COV2.S at low or high dose, single or two shots; about 5 received placebo; per-sample allocation not given. Repertoires come from day 63 after the first vaccine or placebo injection. The source material was peripheral blood, sampled in a trial of Ad26.COV2.S vaccine versus placebo. This rearrangement joins TRBV14 to TRBJ1-2; D might be TRBD1 (6 bases). The clonotype was recovered from a person aged 18-60 years who received the Ad26.COV2.S COVID-19 vaccine or a placebo. The CDR3 DNA is TGTGCCAGCAGCCCAGTCCAGGGGTATTATGGCTACACCTTC. It codes for CASSPVQGYYGYTF.